This TCR beta chain was found in a study of T cell changes during pregnancy in multiple sclerosis. TCRdb keeps only in-frame clones here, not all; method: immunoSEQ multiplex PCR. The sample has 70,000 or so clones; 75% to 95% are singletons. Germline V lookup: CDR1 SGHTA, CDR2 FQGNSA. This CDR3 has 15 amino acids. Germline trimming cut 2 bases from V and 6 bases from J; bases unmatched to any gene: 7. The sequence was obtained from a female donor in good health, enrolled as a control in a pregnancy study. The specimen comprised peripheral blood, sampled in the third trimester of pregnancy. The rearrangement links TRBV7-2 to TRBJ1-2; 9 bases align to TRBD1. Here the CDR3 DNA reads TGTGCCAGCAGCTTAATGGGGGACAGGGTCCATGGCTACACCTTC. Protein product: CASSLMGDRVHGYTF.